This T cell receptor beta chain was recovered during a study of blood T cell repertoires in COVID-19. Overall study context: The United States, Italy and Spain provided the acute and convalescent COVID-19 samples.

Per the original methods: By means of reference gene primer amplification, nucleated cell counts were estimated. Measured with immunoSEQ multiplex PCR; TCRdb has only the in-frame clones, and not every one. The V and J calls and clone size are taken from that table; D and trimming were inferred from the DNA. Found here are approximately 220,000 clones, over 75% of them singletons; the top ten hold 3% to 4%. Each participant's cohort was designated according to participant-reported clinical history. Source material: PBMCs or T cells enriched from blood (not recorded which). This sequence was found in a woman between 18 and 30 years old in a cohort exposed to, infected with or recovered from COVID-19 (not recorded which).

The CDR3 sequence is CASSESTGTSGASIYEQFF. For the CDR3, the DNA is TGCGCCAGCAGTGAGTCGACGGGGACTAGCGGGGCCTCTATTTATGAGCAGTTCTTC. The V call is TRBV10-2, the J call TRBJ2-1; 13 bases fit TRBD2. Unmatched junction bases numbered 13, after V lost 0 bases and J lost 8 bases. Germline V gives CDR1 WSHSY, CDR2 SAAADI. The CDR3 runs to 19 residues.